This T cell receptor beta chain was found in a study of cytomegalovirus exposure and HLA in healthy donors. Study results and limitations: The study listed 150 to 200 cytomegalovirus-associated TCR beta chains. As immune exposure information, only CMV serostatus was available. In a later analysis, several top co-occurrence clusters appeared linked to parvovirus B19, influenza, CMV and Epstein-Barr virus.

The PCR made use of 60 Vbeta and 13 Jbeta primers. Here immunoSEQ multiplex PCR was the method, and the copy in TCRdb shows in-frame clones only, minus some. The sample data list under 150,000 clones. With respect to this clone: Its antigen is undetermined.

CDR3 length: 12 amino acids. V shed 1 base and J shed 8 bases, with 9 bases lying between them. Germline assignment: CDR1 SGHRS and CDR2 YFSETQ. Sequencing was carried out using PBMCs. The TCR comes from a man aged 35 to 55 in good health and CMV-seronegative. The rearrangement joins TRBV5-1 to TRBJ1-2; D remains unclear. Here the CDR3 DNA reads TGCGCCAGCAGCTTGCCCCCGGAGGGCTACACCTTC. Its protein is CASSLPPEGYTF.